The clone carrying this T cell receptor (beta chain) was counted once. Authors' analysis steps: Quantification of nucleated cells was approximated via reference gene primer amplification. Profiled with immunoSEQ multiplex PCR; TCRdb holds only in-frame clones, not every one. Clonal size and the V and J genes are those of that table, whereas D and trimming came from the DNA. Of 250,000 to 300,000 clones in the sample, around four fifths were seen once. This sample stems from a study of blood T cell repertoires in COVID-19. On the study more broadly: Both acute and convalescent COVID-19 samples were obtained from the United States, Italy and Spain. T cells, B-cell-depleted T cells, or PBMCs provided the cDNA or gDNA that served as material.

Specimen: peripheral blood. The receptor was isolated from a man aged 55 to 70 who had recovered from COVID-19.

The CDR3 protein is CAISVSPGIEAFF. CDR3 nucleotide sequence: TGTGCCATCAGTGTATCTCCGGGGATAGAAGCTTTCTTT. The chain employs TRBV10-3 and TRBJ1-1; D gene ambiguous. CDR1 and CDR2 (germline): ENHRY, SYGVKD. The CDR3 length is 13 residues. The V end was cut by 4 bases, the J end by 8 bases, with 14 bases between.